This T cell receptor (beta chain) originates from a study of blood T cells in healthy people across ages. Trimming left V 0 bases short and J 7 bases short, with 12 bases between. The CDR3 spans 14 residues. A second PCR, run for roughly 7 to 12 cycles, used a sample-barcoded 5' primer plus a J-beta primer mix. A tag from a template-switch adaptor with 12 random nucleotides marked each cDNA molecule. TCRdb ran MiXCR on the 5' RACE reads and lists one entry per CDR3 protein. The data contain 800,000 to 1,300,000 distinct CDR3 sequences, around 27% of them singletons. This same sample was also part of a study on T cells of mothers and their children. As that study records: The authors used all extracted RNA for cDNA synthesis, at around 1.6 ug per 15 ul. Mothers gave over 9 million TCR beta CDR3 reads each, and children around 2.9 million each.

Source material: blood. This rearrangement joins TRBV12-3 or TRBV12-4 to TRBJ2-5; D is perhaps TRBD1 (7 bases). The source of this sequence is a girl aged 2 to 10 in good health. The CDR3 DNA reads as TGTGCCAGCAGTTTAGCCCGACAGGGAGGGACCCAGTACTTC. Amino acids: CASSLARQGGTQYF.